Listed here are 5 T cell receptor beta chains from one sample, sequenced in a study of T cell changes during pregnancy in multiple sclerosis. Assay: immunoSEQ multiplex PCR; the TCRdb copy retains only in-frame clones and omits some. Of approximately 59,000 clones in the sample, around 93% are singletons; the top ten hold approximately 0.35%. The material sequenced was CD4+ T cells from peripheral blood mononuclear cells, taken before pregnancy. Receptors originate from a female donor with multiple sclerosis, enrolled in a pregnancy study.

The chain joins TRBV7-9 to TRBJ1-1, with D unclear. V shed 4 bases and J shed 5 bases, with 14 bases lying between them. This CDR3 region has 14 residues. Germline lookup yields CDR1 SEHNR and CDR2 FQNEAQ (reference sequence). The CDR3 region is CASSSRPGGTEAFF. CDR3 nucleotide sequence: TGTGCCAGCAGCTCACGCCCGGGAGGGACTGAAGCTTTCTTT.

This clone occurred once. The genes are TRBV18 and TRBJ1-1, with unresolved D. Germline-derived CDR1 and CDR2 are KGHSH and LQKENI. Trimming pared 0 bases from V and 1 base from J, leaving 15 bases between. This CDR3 contains 17 residues. The CDR3 loop is CASSPPVGSPQNTEAFF. DNA for the CDR3: TGTGCCAGCTCACCACCGGTGGGGAGCCCTCAGAACACTGAAGCTTTCTTT.

The chain combines TRBV7-2 with TRBJ2-1; TRBD2 might be the D (6 bases). The V gene's germline CDR1 is SGHTA and CDR2 FQGNSA. The CDR3 is 13 amino acids. The ends were cut back, 3 bases at V and 6 bases at J, with 9 bases in the middle. CDR3 in DNA: TGTGCCAGCAGCTTGACTAGTCTCAATGAGCAGTTCTTC. Amino acids: CASSLTSLNEQFF. The full variable domain, in which reference TRBV7-2 and TRBJ2-1 provide the parts outside the CDR3, is GAGVSQSPSNKVTEKGKDVELRCDPISGHTALYWYRQSLGQGLEFLIYFQGNSAPDKSGLPSDRFSAERTGGSVSTLTIQRTQQEDSAVYLCASSLTSLNEQFFGPGTRLTVL.

The J gene is TRBJ2-7, the V gene TRBV6-5; 12 bases line up with TRBD2. The CDR3 spans 15 residues. The trim removed 8 bases at V and 6 bases at J, leaving 11 bases unmatched. Germline V lookup: CDR1 MNHEY, CDR2 SVGAGI. In DNA, the CDR3 is TGTGCCAGCCGTCTAGCGGGAGGGCCGGAAGGCGAGCAGTACTTC. Protein: CASRLAGGPEGEQYF.

This clone showed up just a few times. This chain uses TRBV7-3 with TRBJ2-3, with D possibly being TRBD2 (5 bases). The V end lost 4 bases, the J end lost 2 bases, and 13 bases lay between the germline ends. Germline CDR1 SGHTA, CDR2 FQGTGA. The CDR3 is made up of 15 amino acids. The CDR3 bases are TGTGCCAGCAGCTCGAGGGTGGGTGACACAGATACGCAGTATTTT. Translating it yields CASSSRVGDTDTQYF.